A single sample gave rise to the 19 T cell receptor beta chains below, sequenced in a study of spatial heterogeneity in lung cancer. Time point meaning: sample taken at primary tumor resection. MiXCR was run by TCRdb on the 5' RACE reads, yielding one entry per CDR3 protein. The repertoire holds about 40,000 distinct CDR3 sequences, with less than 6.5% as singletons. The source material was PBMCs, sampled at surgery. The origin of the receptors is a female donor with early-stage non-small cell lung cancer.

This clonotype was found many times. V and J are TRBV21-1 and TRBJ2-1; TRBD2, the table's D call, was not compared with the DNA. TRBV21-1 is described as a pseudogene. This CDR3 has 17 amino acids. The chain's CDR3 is CASTSEGAPFSYNEQFF. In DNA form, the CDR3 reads TGTGCCAGCACTTCCGAAGGGGCCCCTTTCTCCTACAATGAGCAGTTCTTC.

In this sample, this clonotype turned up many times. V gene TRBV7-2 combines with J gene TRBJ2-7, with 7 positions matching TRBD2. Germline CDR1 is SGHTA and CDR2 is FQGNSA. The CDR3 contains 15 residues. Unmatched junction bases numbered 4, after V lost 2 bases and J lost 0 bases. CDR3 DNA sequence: TGTGCCAGCAGCTTATTCCGGGACTACTCCTACGAGCAGTACTTC. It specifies CASSLFRDYSYEQYF.

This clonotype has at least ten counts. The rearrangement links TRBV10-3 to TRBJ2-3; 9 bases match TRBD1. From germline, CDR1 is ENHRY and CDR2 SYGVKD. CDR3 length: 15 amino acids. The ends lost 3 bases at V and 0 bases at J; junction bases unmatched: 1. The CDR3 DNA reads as TGTGCCATCAGTGATGGACAGGGGAGCACAGATACGCAGTATTTT. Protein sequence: CAISDGQGSTDTQYF.

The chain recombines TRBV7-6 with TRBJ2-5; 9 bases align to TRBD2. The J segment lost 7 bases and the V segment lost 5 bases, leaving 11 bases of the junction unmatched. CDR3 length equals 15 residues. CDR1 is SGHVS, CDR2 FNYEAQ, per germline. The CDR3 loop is CASSHLAGGVRTQYF. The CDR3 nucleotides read TGTGCCAGCAGCCACCTTGCGGGGGGGGTTAGGACCCAGTACTTC.

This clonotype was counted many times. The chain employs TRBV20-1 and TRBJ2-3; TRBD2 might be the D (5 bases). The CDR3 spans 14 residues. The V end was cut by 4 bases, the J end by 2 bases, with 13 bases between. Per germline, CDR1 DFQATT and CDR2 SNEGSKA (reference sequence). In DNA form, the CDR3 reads TGCAGTGCTATAAGCGGCCGTGCCACAGATACGCAGTATTTT. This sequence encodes CSAISGRATDTQYF.

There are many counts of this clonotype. This CDR3 is CASSLGLAGLKNIQYF. CDR3 nucleotides: TGTGCCAGCAGCTTAGGGCTAGCGGGGCTCAAAAACATTCAGTACTTC. The rearrangement uses TRBV11-2 and TRBJ2-4, with TRBD2 identical over 9 bases. The CDR3 is 16 amino acids. Germline CDR1 is SGHAT and CDR2 is FQNNGV. Trimming cost V 1 base and J 3 bases; bases outside gene matches: 4.

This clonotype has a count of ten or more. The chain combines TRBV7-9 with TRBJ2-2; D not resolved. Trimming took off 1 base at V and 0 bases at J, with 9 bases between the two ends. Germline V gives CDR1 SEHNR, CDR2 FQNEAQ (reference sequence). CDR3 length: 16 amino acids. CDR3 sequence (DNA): TGTGCCAGCAGCTTAGGTGCCGGAACGAACACCGGGGAGCTGTTTTTT. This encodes CASSLGAGTNTGELFF. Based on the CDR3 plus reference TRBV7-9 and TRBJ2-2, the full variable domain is DTGVSQNPRHKITKRGQNVTFRCDPISEHNRLYWYRQTLGQGPEFLTYFQNEAQLEKSRLLSDRFSAERPKGSFSTLEIQRTEQGDSAMYLCASSLGAGTNTGELFFGEGSRLTVL.

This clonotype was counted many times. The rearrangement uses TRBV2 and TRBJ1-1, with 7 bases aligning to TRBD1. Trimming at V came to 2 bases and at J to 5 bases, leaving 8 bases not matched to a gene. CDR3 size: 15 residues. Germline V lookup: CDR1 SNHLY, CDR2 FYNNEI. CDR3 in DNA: TGTGCCAGCAGTGAATGGGGGAGGGACAGAACTGAAGCTTTCTTT. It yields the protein CASSEWGRDRTEAFF.

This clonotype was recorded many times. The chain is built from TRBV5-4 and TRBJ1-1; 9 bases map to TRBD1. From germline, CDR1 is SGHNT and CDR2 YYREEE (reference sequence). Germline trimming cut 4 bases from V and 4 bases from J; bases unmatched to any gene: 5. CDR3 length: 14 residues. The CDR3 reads CASSLTGGGTEAFF. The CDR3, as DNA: TGTGCCAGCAGCCTGACAGGGGGAGGCACTGAAGCTTTCTTT.

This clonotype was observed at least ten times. The CDR3, as DNA: TGTGCCAGCAGTTTAGCCGGGACTAGCGGAATCGGGGATACGCAGTATTTT. Its translation is CASSLAGTSGIGDTQYF. The chain combines TRBV28 with TRBJ2-3; TRBD2 matches 11 bases. The trim removed 2 bases at V and 6 bases at J, leaving 10 bases unmatched. CDR3 size: 17 residues. Germline loops: CDR1 MDHEN, CDR2 SYDVKM.

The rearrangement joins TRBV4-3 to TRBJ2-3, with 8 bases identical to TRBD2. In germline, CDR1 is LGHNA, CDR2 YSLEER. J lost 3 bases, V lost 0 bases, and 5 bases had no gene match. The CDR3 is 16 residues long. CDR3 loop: CASSQDWGLVTDTQYF. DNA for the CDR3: TGCGCCAGCAGCCAAGATTGGGGACTAGTTACAGATACGCAGTATTTT.

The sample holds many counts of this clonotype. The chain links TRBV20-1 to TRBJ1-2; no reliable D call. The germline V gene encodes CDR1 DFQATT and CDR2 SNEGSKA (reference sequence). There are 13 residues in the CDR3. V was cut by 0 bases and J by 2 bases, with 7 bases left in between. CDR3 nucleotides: TGCAGTGCTAGAGAAAGCTTAAACTATGGCTACACCTTC. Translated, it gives CSARESLNYGYTF.

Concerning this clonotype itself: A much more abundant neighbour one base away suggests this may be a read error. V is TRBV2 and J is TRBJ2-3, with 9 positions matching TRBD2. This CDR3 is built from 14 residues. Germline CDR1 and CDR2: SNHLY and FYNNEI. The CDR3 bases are TGTGCCAGCCTTGGGGCGGGGGGGCGAGATACGCGGTATTTT. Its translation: CASLGAGGRDTRYF.

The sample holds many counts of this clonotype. CDR3 sequence reads: CASSQAGGYNEQFF. In nucleotides, the CDR3 is TGCGCCAGCAGCCAAGCTGGGGGATACAATGAGCAGTTCTTC. This sequence joins TRBV4-1 and TRBJ2-1, with D perhaps matching TRBD1 or TRBD2 (5 bases each). V was trimmed by 1 base and J by 4 bases, leaving 8 bases between them. The CDR3 sequence is 14 residues long. Germline V gives CDR1 MGHRA, CDR2 YSYEKL.

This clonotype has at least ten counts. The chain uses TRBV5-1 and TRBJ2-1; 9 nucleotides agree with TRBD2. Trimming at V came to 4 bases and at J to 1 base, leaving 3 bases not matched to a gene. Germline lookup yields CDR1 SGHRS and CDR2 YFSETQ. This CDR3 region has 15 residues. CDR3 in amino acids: CASSLSGGSYNEQFF. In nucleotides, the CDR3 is TGCGCCAGCAGCCTTAGCGGGGGTTCCTACAATGAGCAGTTCTTC.

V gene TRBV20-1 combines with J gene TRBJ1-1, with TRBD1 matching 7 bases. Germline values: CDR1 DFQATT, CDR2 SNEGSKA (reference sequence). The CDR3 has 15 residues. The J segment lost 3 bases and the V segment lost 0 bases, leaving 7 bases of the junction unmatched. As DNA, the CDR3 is TGCAGTGCTAGAGATTCCAGCAGGGGGGACACTGAAGCTTTCTTT. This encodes CSARDSSRGDTEAFF.

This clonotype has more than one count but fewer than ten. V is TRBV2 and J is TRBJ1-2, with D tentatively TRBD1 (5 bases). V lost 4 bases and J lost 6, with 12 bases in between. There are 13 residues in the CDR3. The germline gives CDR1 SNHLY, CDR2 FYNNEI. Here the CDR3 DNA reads TGTGCCAGCAGTGTGGGCAGGGAGGATGGCTACACCTTC. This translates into CASSVGREDGYTF. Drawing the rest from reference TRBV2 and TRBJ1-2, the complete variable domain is EPEVTQTPSHQVTQMGQEVILRCVPISNHLYFYWYRQILGQKVEFLVSFYNNEISEKSEIFDDQFSVERPDGSNFTLKIRSTKLEDSAMYFCASSVGREDGYTFGSGTRLTVV.

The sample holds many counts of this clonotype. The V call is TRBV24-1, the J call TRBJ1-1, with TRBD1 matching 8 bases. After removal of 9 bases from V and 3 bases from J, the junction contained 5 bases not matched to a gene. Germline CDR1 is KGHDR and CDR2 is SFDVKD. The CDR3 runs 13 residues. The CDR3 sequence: CATGTGGDTEAFF. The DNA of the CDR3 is TGTGCCACCGGGACAGGCGGGGACACTGAAGCTTTCTTT.

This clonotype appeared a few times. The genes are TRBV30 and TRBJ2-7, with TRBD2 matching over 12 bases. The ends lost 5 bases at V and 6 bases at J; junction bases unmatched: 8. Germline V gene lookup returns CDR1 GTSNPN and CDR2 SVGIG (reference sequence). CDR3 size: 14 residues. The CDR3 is CAWALAGGPGEQYF. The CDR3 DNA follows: TGTGCCTGGGCCCTAGCGGGGGGGCCTGGCGAGCAGTACTTC.